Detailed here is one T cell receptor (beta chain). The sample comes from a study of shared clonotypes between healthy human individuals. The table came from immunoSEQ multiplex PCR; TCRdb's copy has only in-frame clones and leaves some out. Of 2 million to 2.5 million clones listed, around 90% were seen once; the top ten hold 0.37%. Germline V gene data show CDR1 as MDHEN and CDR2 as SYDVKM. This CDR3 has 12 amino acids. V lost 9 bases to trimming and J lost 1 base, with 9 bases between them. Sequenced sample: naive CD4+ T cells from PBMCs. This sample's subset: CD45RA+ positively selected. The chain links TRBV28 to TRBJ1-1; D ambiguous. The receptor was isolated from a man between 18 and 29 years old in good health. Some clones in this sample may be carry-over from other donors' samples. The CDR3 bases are TGTGCCAGTATGGGGTGGAACACTGAAGCTTTCTTT. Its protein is CASMGWNTEAFF.